This T cell receptor (beta chain) comes out of a study of somatic mutations in cytotoxic T cells in rheumatoid arthritis. About the research overall: Blood from the patient (about 33 ml EDTA) was drawn right after diagnosis, pretreatment.

The table came from immunoSEQ multiplex PCR; TCRdb's copy has only in-frame clones and leaves some out. The profile shows just under 9,500 clones, roughly 79% of them singletons. Input material: CD8+ T cells sorted from blood. The receptor was derived from an adult with rheumatoid arthritis.

CDR3 coding DNA: TGTGCCAGCAGTTTAGGACAAACCCAAGAGACCCAGTACTTC. Its protein product is CASSLGQTQETQYF. J is TRBJ2-5 and V is TRBV27; maybe TRBD1 (5 bases). Trimming pared 2 bases from V and 1 base from J, leaving 8 bases between. Per the germline V gene, CDR1 is MNHEY and CDR2 is SMNVEV (reference sequence). The CDR3 is 14 amino acids.